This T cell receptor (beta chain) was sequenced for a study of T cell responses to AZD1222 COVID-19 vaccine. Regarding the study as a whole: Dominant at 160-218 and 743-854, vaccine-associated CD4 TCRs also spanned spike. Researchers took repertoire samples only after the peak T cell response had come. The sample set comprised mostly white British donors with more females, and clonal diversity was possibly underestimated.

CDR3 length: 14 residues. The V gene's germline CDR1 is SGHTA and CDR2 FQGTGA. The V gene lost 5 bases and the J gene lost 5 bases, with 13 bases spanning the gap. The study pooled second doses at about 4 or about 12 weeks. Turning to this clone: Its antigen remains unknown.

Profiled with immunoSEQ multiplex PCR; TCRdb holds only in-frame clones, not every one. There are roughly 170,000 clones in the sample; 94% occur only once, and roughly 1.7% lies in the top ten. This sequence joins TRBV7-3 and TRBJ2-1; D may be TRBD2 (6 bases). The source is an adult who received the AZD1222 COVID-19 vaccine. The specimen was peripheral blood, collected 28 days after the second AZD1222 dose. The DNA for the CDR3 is TGTGCCAGCAGCCCCCACGGCGGGAACAATGAGCAGTTCTTC. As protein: CASSPHGGNNEQFF.